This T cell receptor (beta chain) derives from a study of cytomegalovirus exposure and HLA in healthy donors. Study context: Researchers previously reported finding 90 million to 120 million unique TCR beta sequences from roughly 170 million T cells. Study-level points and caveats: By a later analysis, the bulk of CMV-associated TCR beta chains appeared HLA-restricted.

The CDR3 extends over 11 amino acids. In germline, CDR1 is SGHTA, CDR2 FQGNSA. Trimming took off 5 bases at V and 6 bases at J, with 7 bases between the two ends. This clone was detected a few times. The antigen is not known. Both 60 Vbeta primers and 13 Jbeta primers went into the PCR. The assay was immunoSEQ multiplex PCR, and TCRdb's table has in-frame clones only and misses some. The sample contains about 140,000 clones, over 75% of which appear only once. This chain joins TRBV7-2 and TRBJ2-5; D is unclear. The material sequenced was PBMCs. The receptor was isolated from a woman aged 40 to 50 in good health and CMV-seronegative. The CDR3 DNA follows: TGTGCCAGCAGCCTCTTCCAGACCCAGTACTTC. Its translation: CASSLFQTQYF.